A selection of T cell receptor beta chains follows, all from one sample in a study of blood T cell repertoires in COVID-19. Some clones are missing from TCRdb's copy, which holds only in-frame ones; the method was immunoSEQ multiplex PCR. The sample consists of over 300,000 clones, over 75% of them appearing once. Sequenced material: PBMCs or T cells enriched from blood (not recorded which). The origin of the receptors is a woman between 18 and 30 years old who had recovered from COVID-19. CDR3s include the opening cysteine and the closing phenylalanine or tryptophan. The order of the fields is D gene, J gene, V gene, clone size, CDR3 protein, CDR3 DNA. A D gene is named only where the DNA matches it firmly. Part of the rows lack a size; the others show once, few, many or a class for expanded clones.

>TRBD1|TRBJ2-1|TRBV5-4|-
CASSFSGGNEQFF
TGTGCCAGCAGCTTCTCAGGGGGCAATGAGCAGTTCTTC
>-|TRBJ1-1|TRBV7-7|-
CASSPRVGGEAFF
TGTGCTAGCAGCCCGCGGGTCGGGGGTGAAGCTTTCTTT
>TRBD2|TRBJ2-5|TRBV19|-
CASRSGGETQYF
TGTGCCAGTAGGAGCGGGGGAGAGACCCAGTACTTC
>TRBD1|TRBJ1-6|TRBV25-1|-
CASQTGGGSPLHF
TGTGCCAGTCAGACAGGGGGCGGTTCACCCCTCCACTTT
>TRBD1|TRBJ1-1|TRBV10-1|-
CASSDHGTAARKAFF
TGCGCCAGCAGTGACCACGGGACAGCCGCGCGTAAAGCTTTCTTT
>-|TRBJ1-5|TRBV19|-
CASSIARGSNQPQHF
TGTGCCAGTAGTATTGCGCGGGGGTCCAATCAGCCCCAGCATTTT
>TRBD2|TRBJ2-1|TRBV11-3|-
CASSLRTGGFGNEQFF
TGTGCCAGCAGCTTGCGAACGGGGGGTTTCGGCAATGAGCAGTTCTTC
>-|TRBJ1-1|TRBV6-5|-
CASTPVQGMNTEAFF
TGTGCCAGCACCCCGGTCCAGGGTATGAACACTGAAGCTTTCTTT
>TRBD1|TRBJ2-7|TRBV5-4|-
CASTDRGRSYEQYF
TGTGCCAGCACCGACAGGGGACGGTCCTACGAGCAGTACTTC
>-|TRBJ2-2|TRBV29-1|once
CSVEDRENTGELFF
TGCAGCGTCGAGGACAGAGAGAACACCGGGGAGCTGTTTTTT
>TRBD1|TRBJ1-1|TRBV30|-
CAWSGQGAGNTEAFF
TGTGCCTGGAGCGGACAGGGGGCGGGGAACACTGAAGCTTTCTTT
>TRBD1|TRBJ1-1|TRBV7-2|-
CASSPQTGMNTEAFF
TGTGCCAGCAGCCCTCAGACAGGGATGAACACTGAAGCTTTCTTT
>TRBD2|TRBJ2-7|TRBV18|-
CASSLGTSGTYEQYF
TGTGCCAGCTCACTTGGGACTAGCGGGACTTACGAGCAGTACTTC
>-|TRBJ2-7|TRBV14|-
CASSQTQEYEQYF
TGTGCCAGCAGCCAAACACAGGAGTACGAGCAGTACTTC
>TRBD2|TRBJ2-1|TRBV24-1|once
CATSDTRGESGSTYNEQFF
TGTGCCACCAGTGACACCCGGGGGGAGAGCGGGTCCACCTACAATGAGCAGTTCTTC
>TRBD2|TRBJ2-1|TRBV3-1/TRBV3-2|-
CASSQDRYSGGAGSYNEQFF
TGTGCCAGCAGCCAAGATCGGTACAGCGGGGGGGCCGGCTCCTACAATGAGCAGTTCTTC
>TRBD2|TRBJ2-1|TRBV7-9|few
CASTLGLAGVDEQFF
TGTGCCAGCACCTTGGGGCTAGCGGGAGTAGATGAGCAGTTCTTC
>TRBD1|TRBJ2-7|TRBV29-1|-
CSGSTGGRGTYEQYF
TGCAGCGGAAGTACAGGGGGAAGAGGTACCTACGAGCAGTACTTC
>-|TRBJ1-1|TRBV6-5|-
CASTSTGGNTEAFF
TGTGCCAGCACCTCCACCGGCGGGAACACTGAAGCTTTCTTT
>-|TRBJ2-1|TRBV18|-
CASSPGVSLARNEQFF
TGTGCCAGCTCACCAGGCGTCAGCCTAGCGAGGAATGAGCAGTTCTTC
>-|TRBJ1-1|TRBV5-8|-
CASSLGGVTEAFF
TGTGCCAGCAGCTTGGGGGGAGTCACTGAAGCTTTCTTT
>TRBD2|TRBJ2-2|TRBV13|-
CASRPSTSAPRSGELFF
TGTGCCAGCAGACCATCGACTAGCGCACCCAGGTCTGGGGAGCTGTTTTTT
>TRBD1|TRBJ1-3|TRBV25-1|-
CASSGGTGARNTIYF
TGTGCCAGCAGTGGGGGGACAGGGGCAAGAAACACCATATATTTT
>-|TRBJ2-7|TRBV3-1/TRBV3-2|-
CASSQISGEQYF
TGTGCCAGCAGCCAAATATCGGGCGAGCAGTACTTC
>-|TRBJ1-1|TRBV9|-
CASSYSGTNTEAFF
TGTGCCAGCAGCTACAGCGGGACGAACACTGAAGCTTTCTTT
>-|TRBJ2-7|TRBV27|-
CASIPNREQYF
TGTGCCAGCATTCCGAATCGGGAGCAGTACTTC
>TRBD1|TRBJ1-1|TRBV6-1|-
CASSVRDRGRSNTEAFF
TGTGCCAGCAGTGTCCGGGACAGAGGTCGATCGAACACTGAAGCTTTCTTT
>TRBD2|TRBJ2-3|TRBV20-1|-
CSASGLAGVTDTQYF
TGCAGTGCTAGTGGACTAGCGGGAGTCACAGATACGCAGTATTTT
>-|TRBJ1-2|TRBV3-1/TRBV3-2|-
CASSQGGGLGYGYTF
TGTGCCAGCAGCCAAGGGGGGGGGTTAGGCTATGGCTACACCTTC
>-|TRBJ2-1|TRBV7-3|-
CASSLWSSEFNEQFF
TGTGCCAGCAGCTTATGGTCTAGCGAATTCAATGAGCAGTTCTTC
>TRBD1|TRBJ1-1|TRBV6-5|once
CASSRDRADTEAFF
TGTGCCAGCAGCCGGGACAGGGCGGACACTGAAGCTTTCTTT
>-|TRBJ1-1|TRBV7-8|-
CASSRSGVGNTEAFF
TGTGCCAGCAGCCGCTCAGGGGTTGGGAACACTGAAGCTTTCTTT
>-|TRBJ2-7|TRBV10-3|few
CAISEGSGWADEQYF
TGTGCCATCAGTGAGGGGAGCGGTTGGGCTGACGAGCAGTACTTC
>TRBD1|TRBJ1-2|TRBV28|-
CASSFSQGMGYTF
TGTGCCAGCAGTTTTTCACAGGGGATGGGCTACACCTTC